This T cell receptor (beta chain) is drawn from a study of blood T cell repertoires in COVID-19. Germline CDR1 and CDR2: LNHDA and SQIVND (reference sequence). The CDR3 contains 13 residues. V was pared by 8 bases and J by 4 bases, with 3 bases of the junction left unmatched. The table came from immunoSEQ multiplex PCR; TCRdb's copy has only in-frame clones and leaves some out. The data hold some 160,000 clones, with around 89% observed a single time. This receptor was taken from a man between 60 and 70 years old with acute or convalescent COVID-19. The specimen was peripheral blood. The V call is TRBV19, the J call TRBJ1-3; 9 bases line up with TRBD1. The CDR3: CASGTGPGNTIYF. In nucleotides, the CDR3 is TGTGCCAGTGGGACAGGGCCAGGAAACACCATATATTTT.